This T cell receptor (beta chain) was sequenced during a study of cytomegalovirus exposure and HLA in healthy donors. Study-wide points: The study assumed roughly uniform donor sequencing depth for presence/absence analyses. What was likely a sequencing artifact was a cluster of highly shared sequence variants.

The count of this clone is one. The antigen remains undetermined. Researchers ran the PCR with 60 Vbeta and 13 Jbeta primers. Measured with immunoSEQ multiplex PCR; TCRdb has only the in-frame clones, and not every one. The table shows about 130,000 clones, with 74% occurring only once. V lost 4 bases, J lost 1 base, and 4 bases lay in between. Germline CDR1 reads LNHDA; CDR2 reads SQIVND (reference sequence). The CDR3 totals 12 residues. Sequenced: PBMCs. This TCR came from a woman between 50 and 59 years old in good health and CMV-seropositive. This chain joins TRBV19 and TRBJ1-1; D not resolved. CDR3 sequence (DNA): TGTGCCAGTAGTACCTGGAACACTGAAGCTTTCTTT. This translates into CASSTWNTEAFF.